What follows are 6 T cell receptor beta chains derived from one specimen sequenced in a study of T cells in Graves' hyperthyroidism and ophthalmopathy (dated by TCRdb to the late 2010s). To prepare the library, multiplex PCR was applied. These reads were obtained on an Illumina HiSeq 2000. TCR beta CDR3 regions were amplified from RNA transcripts. The TCR CDR3 was subjected to a first round of RT-PCR using the HTBI primer set and the Qiagen OneStep RT-PCR kit. TCRdb reworked the public reads: Q25 trimming with fastp, MiXCR clone assembly, productive beta chains retained. Rows matching on CDR3 protein sequence are summarized as one entry with the most common DNA and genes. Counted in this sample were 400,000 to 600,000 distinct CDR3 sequences; around 16% of them appeared once. The top ten constitute approximately 30% of the sample. The specimen sequenced was blood. These receptors were collected from a woman between 25 and 40 years old with Graves' ophthalmopathy.

The chain employs TRBV28 and TRBJ2-7, with 7 bases that match TRBD1. The germline CDR1 and CDR2 sequences are MDHEN and SYDVKM. V shed 5 bases, J shed 5 bases, and the junction held 9 bases outside the gene matches. The CDR3 loop spans 14 amino acids. The CDR3 DNA is TGTGCCAGCAGTCGGACAGGTTCTTTCGACGAGCAGTACTTC. Encoded protein: CASSRTGSFDEQYF.

V gene TRBV4-3 combines with J gene TRBJ2-1; TRBD2 aligns across 10 bases. The CDR3 consists of 14 residues. The germline gives CDR1 LGHNA, CDR2 YSLEER. The V and J ends lost 0 bases and 13 bases, in that order; junction bases with no gene match: 6. The CDR3 DNA is TGCGCCAGCAGCCAAGATTCTAGCGGGAGAACACAGTTCTTC. It yields the protein CASSQDSSGRTQFF.

This clonotype was seen more than once but under ten times. The chain recombines TRBV7-2 with TRBJ1-3; no definite D call. Germline CDR1 SGHTA, CDR2 FQGNSA. This CDR3 region has 18 residues. Trimming shortened V by 0 bases and J by 0 bases, and 15 bases separated the two germline ends. Here the CDR3 reads CASSLAWTVPSSGNTIYF. In nucleotides, the CDR3 is TGTGCCAGCAGCTTAGCCTGGACGGTACCGAGCTCTGGAAACACCATATATTTT.

This clonotype has ten or more counts. The chain uses TRBV7-6 and TRBJ2-3; 13 bases match TRBD2. CDR1 SGHVS and CDR2 FNYEAQ come from the germline V gene. The CDR3 loop spans 19 amino acids. V dropped 1 base and J dropped 3; count of bases not matched to a gene: 10. As DNA, the CDR3 is TGTGCCAGCAGCTTAGGCAGACCCGGACTAGCGGGAGTTACAGATACGCAGTATTTT. It codes for CASSLGRPGLAGVTDTQYF. Full variable domain (outside the CDR3, taken from reference TRBV7-6 and TRBJ2-3): GAGVSQSPRYKVTKRGQDVALRCDPISGHVSLYWYRQALGQGPEFLTYFNYEAQQDKSGLPNDRFSAERPEGSISTLTIQRTEQRDSAMYRCASSLGRPGLAGVTDTQYFGPGTRLTVL.

The chain recombines TRBV4-2 with TRBJ1-1; tentatively, D is TRBD1 (5 bases). This CDR3 has 16 amino acids. Germline V gene lookup returns CDR1 LGHNA and CDR2 YNFKEQ. V was trimmed by 0 bases and J by 1 base, leaving 12 bases between them. The CDR3 loop is CASSQDPGPPNTEAFF. In DNA form, the CDR3 reads TGTGCCAGCAGCCAAGATCCGGGGCCGCCGAACACTGAAGCTTTCTTT.

This clonotype occurred a few times. The chain joins TRBV19 to TRBJ2-5; a weak D match, TRBD2 (6 bases). This CDR3 contains 15 residues. CDR1 is LNHDA, CDR2 SQIVND, per germline (reference sequence). Trimming removed 3 bases from V and 2 bases from J, with 13 bases in between. The DNA of the CDR3 is TGTGCCAGTAGTATGGTTGGACTACCTCAAGAGACCCAGTACTTC. As protein: CASSMVGLPQETQYF.